This TCR beta chain was identified in a study of T cell responses to AZD1222 COVID-19 vaccine. Findings and limits, study-wide: Repertoires were obtained only post-peak T cell response.

The count of this clone is one. Its antigen remains unknown. Trimming left V 1 base short and J 7 bases short, with 14 bases between. The CDR3 is made up of 15 amino acids. Germline V gene data show CDR1 as LGHNA and CDR2 as YSLEER. Method: immunoSEQ multiplex PCR; TCRdb's copy keeps in-frame clones and lacks some. The profile covers 89,000 or so clones, with around 93% appearing a single time and around 30% taken by the ten largest. The source is an adult who received the AZD1222 COVID-19 vaccine. Sequenced material: peripheral blood, taken 28 days after the second AZD1222 dose. The gene calls are TRBV4-3 and TRBJ1-5; D is unclear. CDR3 nucleotide sequence: TGCGCCAGCAGCCAAGGAGTCGGAAGCGGGCAGCCCCAGCATTTT. Its protein product is CASSQGVGSGQPQHF.